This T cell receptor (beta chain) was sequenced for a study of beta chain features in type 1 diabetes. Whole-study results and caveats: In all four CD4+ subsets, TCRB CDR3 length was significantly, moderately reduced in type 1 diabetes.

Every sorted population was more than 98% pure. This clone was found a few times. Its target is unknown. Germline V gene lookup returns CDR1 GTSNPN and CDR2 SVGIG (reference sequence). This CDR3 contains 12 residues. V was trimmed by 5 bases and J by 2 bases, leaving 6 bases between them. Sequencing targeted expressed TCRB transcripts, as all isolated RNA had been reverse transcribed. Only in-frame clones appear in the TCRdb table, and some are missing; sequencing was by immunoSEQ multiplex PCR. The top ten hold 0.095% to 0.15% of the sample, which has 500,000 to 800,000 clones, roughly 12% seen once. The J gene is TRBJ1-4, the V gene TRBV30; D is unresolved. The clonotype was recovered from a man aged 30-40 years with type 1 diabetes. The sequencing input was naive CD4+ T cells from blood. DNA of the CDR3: TGTGCCTGGCAAGGTACTAATGAAAAACTGTTTTTT. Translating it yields CAWQGTNEKLFF. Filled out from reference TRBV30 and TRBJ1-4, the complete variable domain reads SQTIHQWPATLVQPVGSPLSLECTVEGTSNPNLYWYRQAAGRGLQLLFYSVGIGQISSEVPQNLSASRPQDRQFILSSKKLLLSDSGFYLCAWQGTNEKLFFGSGTQLSVL.